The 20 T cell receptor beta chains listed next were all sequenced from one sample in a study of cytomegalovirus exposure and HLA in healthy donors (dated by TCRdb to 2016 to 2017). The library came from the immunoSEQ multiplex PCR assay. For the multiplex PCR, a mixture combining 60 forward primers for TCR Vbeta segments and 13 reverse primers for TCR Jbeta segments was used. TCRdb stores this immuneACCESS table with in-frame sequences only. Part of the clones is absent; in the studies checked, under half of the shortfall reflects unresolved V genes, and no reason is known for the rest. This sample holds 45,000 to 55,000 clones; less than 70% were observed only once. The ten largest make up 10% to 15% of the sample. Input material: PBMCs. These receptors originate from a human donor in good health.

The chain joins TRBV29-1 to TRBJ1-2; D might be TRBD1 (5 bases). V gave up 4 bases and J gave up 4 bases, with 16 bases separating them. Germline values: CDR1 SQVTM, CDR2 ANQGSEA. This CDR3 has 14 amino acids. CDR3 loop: CSVAPSDRAYGYTF. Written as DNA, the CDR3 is TGCAGCGTTGCACCCTCCGACAGAGCCTATGGCTACACCTTC.

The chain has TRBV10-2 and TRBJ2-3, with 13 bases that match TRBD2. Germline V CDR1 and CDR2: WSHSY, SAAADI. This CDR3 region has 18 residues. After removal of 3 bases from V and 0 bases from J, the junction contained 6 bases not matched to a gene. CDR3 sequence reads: CASSDTRGLAGSTDTQYF. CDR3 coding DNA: TGCGCCAGCAGTGACACGCGGGGACTAGCGGGGAGCACAGATACGCAGTATTTT.

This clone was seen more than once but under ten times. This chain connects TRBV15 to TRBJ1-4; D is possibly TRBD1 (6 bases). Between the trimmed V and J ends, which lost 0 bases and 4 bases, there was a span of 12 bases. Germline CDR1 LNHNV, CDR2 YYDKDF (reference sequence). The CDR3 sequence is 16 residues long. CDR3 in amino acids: CATSRDPGVVNEKLFF. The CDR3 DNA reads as TGTGCCACCAGCAGAGATCCAGGGGTCGTTAATGAAAAACTGTTTTTT.

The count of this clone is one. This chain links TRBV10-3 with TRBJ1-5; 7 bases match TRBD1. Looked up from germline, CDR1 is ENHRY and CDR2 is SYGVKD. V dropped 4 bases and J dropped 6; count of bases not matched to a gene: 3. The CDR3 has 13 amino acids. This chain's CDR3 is CAISGQGLQPQHF. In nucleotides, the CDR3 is TGTGCCATCAGTGGACAGGGCCTTCAGCCCCAGCATTTT.

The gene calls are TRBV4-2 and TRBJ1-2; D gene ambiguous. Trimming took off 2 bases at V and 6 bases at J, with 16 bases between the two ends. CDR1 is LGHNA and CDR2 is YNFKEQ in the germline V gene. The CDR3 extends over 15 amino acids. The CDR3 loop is CASSQKLPPEDGYTF. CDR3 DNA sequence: TGTGCCAGCAGCCAAAAACTCCCGCCAGAGGATGGCTACACCTTC.

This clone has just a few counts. The CDR3 region has the DNA TGCGCCAGCAGTGAGGCTAGCGGAGGCTACGAGCAGTACTTC. Encoded protein: CASSEASGGYEQYF. The J gene is TRBJ2-7, the V gene TRBV10-1, with 7 nucleotides matching TRBD2. V dropped 2 bases and J dropped 3; count of bases not matched to a gene: 4. The CDR3 contains 14 residues. Germline CDR1 and CDR2: WNHNN and SYGVQD (reference sequence).

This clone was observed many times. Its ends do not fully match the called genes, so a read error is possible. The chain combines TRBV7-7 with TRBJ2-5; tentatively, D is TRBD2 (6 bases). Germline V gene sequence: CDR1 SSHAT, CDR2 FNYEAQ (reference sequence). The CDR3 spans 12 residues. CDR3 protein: CASSLSGETQYF. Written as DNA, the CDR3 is TGTGCTAGCAGCTTAAGCGGGGAGACCCAGTACTTC.

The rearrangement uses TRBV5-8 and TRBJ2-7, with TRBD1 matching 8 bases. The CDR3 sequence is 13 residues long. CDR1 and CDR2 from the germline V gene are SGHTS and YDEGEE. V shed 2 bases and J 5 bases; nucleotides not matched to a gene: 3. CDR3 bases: TGTGCCAGCAGCTTCAGGGGGCGGAACGAGCAGTACTTC. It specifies CASSFRGRNEQYF.

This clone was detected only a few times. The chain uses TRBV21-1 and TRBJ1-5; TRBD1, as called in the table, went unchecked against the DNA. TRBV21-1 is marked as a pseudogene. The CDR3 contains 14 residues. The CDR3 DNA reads TGTGCCAGCAGCAGCAGGGGATTGGGGCAGCCCCAGCATTTT. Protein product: CASSSRGLGQPQHF.

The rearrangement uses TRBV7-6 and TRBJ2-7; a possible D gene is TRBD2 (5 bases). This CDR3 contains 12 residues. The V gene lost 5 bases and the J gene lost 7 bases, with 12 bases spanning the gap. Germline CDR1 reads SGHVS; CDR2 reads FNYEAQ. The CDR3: CASSPDSGEQYF. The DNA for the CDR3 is TGTGCCAGCAGCCCGGATTCGGGAGAGCAGTACTTC.

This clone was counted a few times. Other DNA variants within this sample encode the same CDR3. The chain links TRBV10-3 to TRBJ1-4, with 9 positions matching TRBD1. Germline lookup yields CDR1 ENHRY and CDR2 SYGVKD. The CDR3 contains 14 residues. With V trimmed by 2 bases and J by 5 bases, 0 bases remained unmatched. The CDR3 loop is CAISEGQGNEKLFF. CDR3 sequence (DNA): TGTGCCATCAGTGAGGGACAGGGGAATGAAAAACTGTTTTTT.

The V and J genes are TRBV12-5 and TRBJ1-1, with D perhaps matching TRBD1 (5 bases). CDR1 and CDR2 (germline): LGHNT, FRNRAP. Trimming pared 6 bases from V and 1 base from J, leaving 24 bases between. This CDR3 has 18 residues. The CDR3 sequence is CASGNWFKTRVPNTEAFF. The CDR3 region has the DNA TGTGCTAGTGGAAACTGGTTCAAAACCAGGGTCCCGAACACTGAAGCTTTCTTT.

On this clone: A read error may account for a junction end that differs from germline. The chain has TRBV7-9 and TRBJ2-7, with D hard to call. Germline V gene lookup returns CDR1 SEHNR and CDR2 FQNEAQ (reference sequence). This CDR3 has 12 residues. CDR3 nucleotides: TGTGCCAGCAGCTTAATCTCCCACGAGCAGTACTTC. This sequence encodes CASSLISHEQYF.

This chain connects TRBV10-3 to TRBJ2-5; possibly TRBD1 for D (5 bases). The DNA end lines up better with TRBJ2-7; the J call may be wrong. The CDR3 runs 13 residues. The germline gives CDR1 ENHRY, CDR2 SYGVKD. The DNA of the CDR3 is TGTGCCGGGGCCCCCCACAGCTCCTACGAGCAGTACTTC. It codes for CAGAPHSSYEQYF.

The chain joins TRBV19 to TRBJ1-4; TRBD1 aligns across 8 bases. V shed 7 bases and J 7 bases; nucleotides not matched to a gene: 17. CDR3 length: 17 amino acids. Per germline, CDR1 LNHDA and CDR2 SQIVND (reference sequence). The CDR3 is CASTSASHGTGGEKLFF. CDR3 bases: TGTGCCAGTACCTCGGCCTCCCACGGGACAGGAGGTGAAAAACTGTTTTTT.

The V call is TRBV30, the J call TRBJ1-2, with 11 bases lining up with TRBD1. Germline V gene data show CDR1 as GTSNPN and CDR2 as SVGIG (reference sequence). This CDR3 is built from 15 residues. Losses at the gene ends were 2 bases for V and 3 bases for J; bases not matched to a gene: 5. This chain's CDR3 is CAWSSGQGAHYGYTF. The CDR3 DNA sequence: TGTGCCTGGAGTTCTGGACAGGGGGCCCACTATGGCTACACCTTC.

In DNA, the CDR3 is TGTGCCTCACGGTGGACAGGGGGAGGGACTGAAGCTTTCTTT. Its translation is CASRWTGGGTEAFF. The rearrangement links TRBV30 to TRBJ1-1, with TRBD1 matching 10 bases. The V segment lost 7 bases and the J segment 5 bases; nucleotides outside the gene matches: 10. This CDR3 region has 14 residues. CDR1 and CDR2 (germline): GTSNPN, SVGIG (reference sequence).

CDR3 nucleotides: TGCGCCAGCAGCCAAGATAAAGGGACAGGGAGGCATCAGCCCCAGCATTTT. Translating gives CASSQDKGTGRHQPQHF. The genes are TRBV4-1 and TRBJ1-5; 9 bases are a match to TRBD1. Germline assignment: CDR1 MGHRA and CDR2 YSYEKL. V dropped 0 bases and J dropped 5; count of bases not matched to a gene: 8. The CDR3 spans 17 residues.

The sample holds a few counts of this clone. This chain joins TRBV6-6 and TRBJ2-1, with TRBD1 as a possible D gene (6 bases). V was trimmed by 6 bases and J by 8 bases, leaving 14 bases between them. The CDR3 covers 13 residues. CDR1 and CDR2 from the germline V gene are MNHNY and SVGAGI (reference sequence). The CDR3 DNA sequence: TGTGCCAGCAGAAGGGGGAGTGGTGATGAGCAGTTCTTC. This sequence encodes CASRRGSGDEQFF.

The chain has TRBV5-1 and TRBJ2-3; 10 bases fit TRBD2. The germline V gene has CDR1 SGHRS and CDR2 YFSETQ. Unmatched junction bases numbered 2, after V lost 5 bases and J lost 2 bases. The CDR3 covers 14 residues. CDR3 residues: CASSTSGVTDTQYF. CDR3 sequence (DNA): TGCGCCAGCAGTACTAGCGGGGTCACAGATACGCAGTATTTT.